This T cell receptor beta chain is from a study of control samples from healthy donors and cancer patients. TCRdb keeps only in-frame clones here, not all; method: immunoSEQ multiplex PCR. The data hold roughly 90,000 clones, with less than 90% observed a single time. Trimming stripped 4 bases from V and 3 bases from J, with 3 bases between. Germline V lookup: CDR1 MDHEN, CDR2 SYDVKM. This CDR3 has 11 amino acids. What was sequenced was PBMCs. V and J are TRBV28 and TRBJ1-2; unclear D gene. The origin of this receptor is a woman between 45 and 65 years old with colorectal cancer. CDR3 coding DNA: TGTGCCAGCAGTTCGGACTATGGCTACACCTTC. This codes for CASSSDYGYTF.